The next 25 T cell receptor beta chains were all read from a single sample in a study of beta chain features in type 1 diabetes. Study results and limitations: People with Type 1 diabetes carried modestly yet significantly shorter TCRB CDR3s in all four CD4+ subsets.

For these TCRs, the target antigens are not known. Sequencing targeted expressed TCRB transcripts, as all isolated RNA had been reverse transcribed. TCRdb's copy holds only in-frame clones and misses some; the assay was immunoSEQ multiplex PCR. The data contain hundreds of thousands of clones, roughly an eighth of them singletons. Specimen: naive CD4+ T cells from blood. The origin of the receptors is a woman under 30 with type 1 diabetes.

The gene calls are TRBV29-1 and TRBJ2-2; TRBD1 agrees at 7 bases. CDR1 and CDR2 (germline): SQVTM, ANQGSEA. CDR3 size: 14 residues. V shed 8 bases, J shed 1 base, and the junction held 7 bases outside the gene matches. The CDR3 spells CSSRQGENTGELFF. Written as DNA, the CDR3 is TGCAGCTCACGACAGGGTGAGAACACCGGGGAGCTGTTTTTT.

This sequence joins TRBV4-3 and TRBJ1-2, with D hard to call. CDR1 is LGHNA and CDR2 is YSLEER in the germline V gene. This CDR3 region has 13 residues. Trimming took off 1 base at V and 7 bases at J, with 10 bases between the two ends. As DNA, the CDR3 is TGCGCCAGCAGCCAAGGCGGCAGTAGTGGCTACACCTTC. It specifies CASSQGGSSGYTF.

This clone has a handful of counts. The CDR3 DNA is TGCAGCGTTCGCCAAGAGGCTCGGAACACCATATATTTT. Translation gives CSVRQEARNTIYF. This sequence joins TRBV29-1 and TRBJ1-3; no clear D gene. Germline assignment: CDR1 SQVTM and CDR2 ANQGSEA. The CDR3 contains 13 residues. The V end lost 5 bases, the J end lost 7 bases, and 15 bases lay between the germline ends.

This clone was observed a few times. The chain combines TRBV7-2 with TRBJ2-7; the D gene is possibly TRBD2 (6 bases). Looked up from germline, CDR1 is SGHTA and CDR2 is FQGNSA. Between the trimmed V and J ends, which lost 4 bases and 1 base, there was a span of 20 bases. This CDR3 spans 17 amino acids. The CDR3 loop reads CASSSQVGGLNSYEQYF. The CDR3 DNA sequence: TGTGCCAGCAGCTCACAAGTGGGAGGCCTAAATTCCTACGAGCAGTACTTC.

The genes are TRBV14 and TRBJ2-1; 15 nucleotides agree with TRBD2. Germline V gene data show CDR1 as SGHDN and CDR2 as FVKESK. This CDR3 spans 17 amino acids. V lost 4 bases to trimming and J lost 6 bases; unmatched junction nucleotides: 7. Here the CDR3 DNA reads TGTGCCAGCAGCCTCTCTAGGACTAGCGGGAGGGTCAATGAGCAGTTCTTC. Its protein product is CASSLSRTSGRVNEQFF.

This clone was observed a few times. The chain has TRBV5-6 and TRBJ2-5; D remains unclear. This CDR3 has 12 residues. Between the trimmed V and J ends, which lost 5 bases and 5 bases, there was a span of 10 bases. Germline assignment: CDR1 SGHDT and CDR2 YYEEEE. CDR3 coding DNA: TGTGCCAGCAGTTTCACGACTGAGACCCAGTACTTC. It specifies CASSFTTETQYF.

Note on this clone: The sample carries other DNA sequences with the same CDR3. CDR3 residues: CASSLSRDTQYF. The CDR3 DNA is TGTGCCAGCAGCCTTAGCCGTGATACGCAGTATTTT. The chain couples TRBV7-2 to TRBJ2-3; D gene uncertain. The CDR3 covers 12 residues. Per germline, CDR1 SGHTA and CDR2 FQGNSA. Trimming removed 5 bases at V and 6 bases at J, with 9 bases between.

This clone came up a few times. V is TRBV7-9 and J is TRBJ2-7; possible D gene TRBD2, 5 bases. The CDR3 is 15 residues long. The V end lost 3 bases, the J end lost 4 bases, and 16 bases lay between the germline ends. Per the germline V gene, CDR1 is SEHNR and CDR2 is FQNEAQ (reference sequence). The CDR3 reads CASSFGLPVPYEQYF. The CDR3 DNA follows: TGTGCCAGCAGCTTCGGACTCCCAGTACCTTACGAGCAGTACTTC.

This clone was observed a few times. The conserved phenylalanine or tryptophan is not found at the CDR3 terminus, so this likely reflects a read error. No DNA is shown, since the ends of the CDR3 on it are uncertain; the CDR3 is the one TCRdb lists. J is TRBJ2-3 and V is TRBV29-1; the table's D call of TRBD1 was not tested on the DNA. Germline-derived CDR1 and CDR2 are SQVTM and ANQGSEA. The CDR3 comprises 11 residues, both ends counted. The CDR3 spells CSASSGTGQFL.

This clone was found a few times. V gene TRBV2 combines with J gene TRBJ1-1, with 8 nucleotides matching TRBD1. Germline V gene lookup returns CDR1 SNHLY and CDR2 FYNNEI. The CDR3 consists of 14 residues. J gave up 4 bases and V 6 bases, and 7 bases lay outside the gene matches. DNA for the CDR3: TGTGCCAGCAGGGGTGACAGGGGTAGCACTGAAGCTTTCTTT. Its protein is CASRGDRGSTEAFF.

This clone came up a few times. The chain's CDR3 is CASSLRGGDSYEQYF. CDR3 DNA sequence: TGTGCCAGCAGCCTCCGGGGGGGGGACTCCTACGAGCAGTACTTC. The rearrangement joins TRBV7-2 to TRBJ2-7; the match to TRBD2 covers 8 bases. Per germline, CDR1 SGHTA and CDR2 FQGNSA. With 5 bases clipped from V and 0 bases from J, the junction kept 6 bases outside the gene matches. There are 15 residues in the CDR3.

This clone was seen just once. The rearrangement joins TRBV7-2 to TRBJ2-7; D is perhaps TRBD1 (5 bases). V was pared by 1 base and J by 0 bases, with 7 bases between. The V gene's germline CDR1 is SGHTA and CDR2 FQGNSA. The CDR3 is made up of 14 amino acids. Here the CDR3 DNA reads TGTGCCAGCAGCTTAGAGGGGTTCTCCTACGAGCAGTACTTC. Its protein product is CASSLEGFSYEQYF.

The chain carries TRBV29-1 and TRBJ2-5; no reliable D call. The CDR3 spans 12 residues. V was cut by 1 base and J by 7 bases, with 10 bases left in between. From germline, CDR1 is SQVTM and CDR2 ANQGSEA. The CDR3 nucleotides read TGCAGCGTTGAAGGGTCCTCAGGGACCCAGTACTTC. As protein: CSVEGSSGTQYF.

The chain joins TRBV5-6 to TRBJ2-1; 11 bases line up with TRBD2. V was pared by 4 bases and J by 6 bases, with 9 bases of the junction left unmatched. The CDR3 totals 16 residues. Looked up from germline, CDR1 is SGHDT and CDR2 is YYEEEE. This CDR3 reads CASSQSGLAGTNEQFF. The CDR3, as DNA: TGTGCCAGCAGCCAATCCGGACTAGCGGGTACCAATGAGCAGTTCTTC.

The chain is built from TRBV10-3 and TRBJ2-7, with 7 bases fitting TRBD1. The CDR3 extends over 11 amino acids. V shed 8 bases, J shed 4 bases, and the junction held 2 bases outside the gene matches. Germline V CDR1 and CDR2: ENHRY, SYGVKD. CDR3: CAIGQEYEQYF. CDR3 nucleotide sequence: TGTGCCATCGGACAGGAATACGAGCAGTACTTC.

This clone came up a few times. The rearrangement joins TRBV7-2 to TRBJ2-7, with 8 bases that match TRBD2. Germline V CDR1 and CDR2: SGHTA, FQGNSA. V shed 5 bases and J 2 bases; nucleotides not matched to a gene: 5. The CDR3 length is 14 residues. The CDR3 nucleotides are TGTGCCAGCAGCCCAAGCGGGGGTACCTACGAGCAGTACTTC. Its translation is CASSPSGGTYEQYF.

This clone was seen a few times. This chain joins TRBV18 and TRBJ1-1; D unclear. This CDR3 is 15 amino acids long. Germline V lookup: CDR1 KGHSH, CDR2 LQKENI. Trimming pared 0 bases from V and 1 base from J, leaving 9 bases between. CDR3 region: CASSPPAGSNTEAFF. CDR3 bases: TGTGCCAGCTCACCACCAGCAGGTTCGAACACTGAAGCTTTCTTT.

This clone was seen more than once but under ten times. This chain links TRBV30 with TRBJ2-7, with TRBD2 as a possible D gene (5 bases). Between the trimmed V and J ends, which lost 1 base and 1 base, there was a span of 11 bases. This CDR3 is built from 14 residues. From germline, CDR1 is GTSNPN and CDR2 SVGIG (reference sequence). The CDR3 loop is CAWSGVPGSYEQYF. The CDR3 bases are TGTGCCTGGAGTGGGGTCCCGGGATCCTACGAGCAGTACTTC.

This clone was seen only a few times. This sequence joins TRBV10-3 and TRBJ2-1; tentative D call: TRBD1 (6 bases). This CDR3 is built from 16 residues. V shed 2 bases and J shed 6 bases, with 17 bases lying between them. Germline CDR1 ENHRY, CDR2 SYGVKD. CDR3 in DNA: TGTGCCATCAGTGAGCCGACAGGCAGGATAGGCAATGAGCAGTTCTTC. Translating it yields CAISEPTGRIGNEQFF.

The gene calls are TRBV6-1 and TRBJ2-5; unclear D gene. The CDR3 length is 11 residues. The germline V gene encodes CDR1 MNHNS and CDR2 SASEGT. Trimming pared 6 bases from V and 4 bases from J, leaving 6 bases between. The CDR3 bases are TGTGCCAGCAGCGGTGCAGAGACCCAGTACTTC. Amino acids: CASSGAETQYF.

V gene TRBV6-6 combines with J gene TRBJ2-5, with TRBD1 identical over 7 bases. J gave up 4 bases and V 8 bases, and 7 bases lay outside the gene matches. Germline CDR1 and CDR2: MNHNY and SVGAGI (reference sequence). This CDR3 comprises 13 residues. The CDR3 region has the DNA TGTGCCAGCGGGCAGACAGGGCCAGAGACCCAGTACTTC. Protein sequence: CASGQTGPETQYF.

This rearrangement joins TRBV20-1 to TRBJ1-2, with D possibly matching TRBD1 (5 bases). This CDR3 is built from 11 residues. V gave up 6 bases and J gave up 3 bases, with 8 bases separating them. CDR1 DFQATT and CDR2 SNEGSKA come from the germline V gene (reference sequence). For the CDR3, the DNA is TGCAGTGCCTTGACAGACTATGGCTACACCTTC. Translated, it gives CSALTDYGYTF.

The gene calls are TRBV7-2 and TRBJ2-1, with D perhaps matching TRBD2 (6 bases). The V end was cut by 5 bases, the J end by 12 bases, with 17 bases between. CDR1 and CDR2 from the germline V gene are SGHTA and FQGNSA. This CDR3 has 13 amino acids. The CDR3 spells CASSLGEAGRQFF. CDR3 coding DNA: TGTGCCAGCAGCCTTGGGGAGGCAGGGCGGCAGTTCTTC.

There are a few counts of this clone. The chain joins TRBV7-9 to TRBJ2-5, with TRBD2 identical over 9 bases. V lost 5 bases and J lost 5; bases outside the gene matches: 12. From germline, CDR1 is SEHNR and CDR2 FQNEAQ (reference sequence). The CDR3 is 16 residues long. Here the CDR3 DNA reads TGTGCCAGCAGCCGGACCCCGCTAGCGGGGTTGGAGACCCAGTACTTC. This encodes CASSRTPLAGLETQYF.

This chain uses TRBV7-9 with TRBJ2-3; TRBD2 might be the D (6 bases). Trimming shortened V by 6 bases and J by 2 bases, and 15 bases separated the two germline ends. Per the germline V gene, CDR1 is SEHNR and CDR2 is FQNEAQ (reference sequence). The CDR3 consists of 15 residues. The CDR3 nucleotides are TGTGCCAGCAGGCCCCGACTAGGCCACACAGATACGCAGTATTTT. Protein sequence: CASRPRLGHTDTQYF.